Included here is one T cell receptor beta chain sequence, with context. The data belong to a study of T cell changes during pregnancy in multiple sclerosis. With 6 bases clipped from V and 5 bases from J, the junction kept 10 bases outside the gene matches. Germline CDR1 SNHLY, CDR2 FYNNEI. This CDR3 has 16 residues. Clones were read by immunoSEQ multiplex PCR, and TCRdb kept only the in-frame ones, dropping some. The profile shows over 100,000 clones, around nine tenths of them singletons. The receptor comes from a female donor with multiple sclerosis, enrolled in a pregnancy study. The sequences come from peripheral blood, collected in the third trimester of pregnancy. The J gene is TRBJ2-2, the V gene TRBV2; 9 bases are a match to TRBD1. The CDR3 loop is CASSFLPGTGTGELFF. The DNA for the CDR3 is TGTGCCAGCAGCTTCCTTCCCGGGACAGGGACCGGGGAGCTGTTTTTT.